The 12 T cell receptor beta chains below come from one sample, sequenced in a study of post-analysis software for immune sequencing data (dated by TCRdb to the mid-2010s). Study-level results and caveats: Patients showed significantly higher frequencies than controls for five TRBV segments, among them TRBV5-6, TRBV5-1 and TRBV20-1.

Their antigens remain unidentified. The method was PCR. Sequencing instrument: Illumina HiSeq 2500. To reduce PCR and sequencing biases, unique molecular identifiers were incorporated into the TCR beta cDNA libraries. TCRdb reworked the public reads: Q25 trimming with fastp, MiXCR clone assembly, productive beta chains retained. Each record represents a unique CDR3 protein, reported with the most common genes and DNA among its rows. The sample profile shows hundreds of thousands of distinct CDR3 sequences; 44% of them were found once. 1.5% to 2% of the sample is taken by the ten largest. Sequencing was done on a sample of blood. All receptors come from a girl aged 10-17 years with multiple sclerosis.

The V gene is TRBV12-3 or TRBV12-4, the J gene TRBJ2-3, with 7 bases identical to TRBD2. This CDR3 contains 14 residues. V gave up 7 bases and J gave up 0 bases; unmatched junction bases: 4. The DNA of the CDR3 is TGTGCCAGCATGGGGGGGGGAAGCACAGATACGCAGTATTTT. Its protein is CASMGGGSTDTQYF.

The gene calls are TRBV12-3 or TRBV12-4 and TRBJ1-4; no firm D call. The CDR3 spans 12 residues. Between the trimmed V and J ends, which lost 5 bases and 8 bases, there was a span of 9 bases. This CDR3 reads CASSPLREKLFF. In nucleotides, the CDR3 is TGTGCCAGCAGTCCCCTGAGAGAAAAACTGTTTTTT.

The chain joins TRBV7-3 to TRBJ2-3; D might be TRBD2 (5 bases). Germline V gene data show CDR1 as SGHTA and CDR2 as FQGTGA. The CDR3 sequence is 13 residues long. With 1 base removed from V and 6 bases from J, the gap between germline ends came to 8 bases. The CDR3 bases are TGTGCCAGCAGCTTAAGAGGGTTCGATACGCAGTATTTT. Protein: CASSLRGFDTQYF.

This sequence joins TRBV5-1 and TRBJ2-7, with 7 bases fitting TRBD2. CDR3 length: 14 amino acids. V was clipped by 4 bases and J by 2 bases; unmatched bases: 6. CDR1 and CDR2 (germline): SGHRS, YFSETQ. CDR3 region: CASSVTGTTYEQYF. For the CDR3, the DNA is TGCGCCAGCAGCGTTACCGGGACTACCTACGAGCAGTACTTC.

The table lists this clonotype with a few counts. V and J are TRBV29-1 and TRBJ2-7; a weak D match, TRBD1 (7 bases). Trimming removed 4 bases from V and 0 bases from J, with 10 bases in between. Germline CDR1 is SQVTM and CDR2 is ANQGSEA. The CDR3 extends over 13 amino acids. CDR3 region: CSVGRDSSYEQYF. CDR3 DNA: TGCAGCGTTGGGAGGGACAGCTCCTACGAGCAGTACTTC.

Concerning this clonotype itself: Germline and junction disagree at one end, which may indicate a read error. This chain links TRBV7-9 with TRBJ2-7; D not resolved. The last part of the DNA fits TRBJ2-5 better; the J call may be wrong. The CDR3 consists of 11 residues. Germline values: CDR1 SEHNR, CDR2 FQNEAQ (reference sequence). The CDR3 DNA reads TGTACCAGCAGCTTTGAGGAGACCCAGTACTTC. Residues: CTSSFEETQYF.

This clonotype appeared once. CDR3 in amino acids: CASSQRGTGSYEQYF. The CDR3 coding sequence is TGTGCCAGCAGCCAAAGGGGGACAGGGTCCTACGAGCAGTACTTC. The rearrangement links TRBV7-9 to TRBJ2-7; TRBD1 matches at 9 bases. V gave up 5 bases and J gave up 1 base; unmatched junction bases: 6. Germline CDR1 is SEHNR and CDR2 is FQNEAQ (reference sequence). This CDR3 has 15 residues.

The V gene is TRBV6-6, the J gene TRBJ1-6; unclear D gene. The CDR3 contains 15 residues. The V and J ends lost 6 bases and 7 bases respectively, with 16 bases between them. Germline V gene lookup returns CDR1 MNHNY and CDR2 SVGAGI (reference sequence). The CDR3 sequence: CASSSSRIQNSPLHF. The CDR3 nucleotides read TGTGCCAGCAGCTCTTCTCGTATTCAGAATTCACCCCTCCACTTT.

This clonotype appeared a few times. The rearrangement joins TRBV11-3 to TRBJ1-5; D unclear. CDR1 SGHNT and CDR2 YENEEA come from the germline V gene. The CDR3 runs 13 residues. Trimming took 0 bases from V and 4 from J, leaving 4 bases between them. CDR3 DNA sequence: TGTGCCAGCAGCTTAGAAAAAAATCAGCCCCAGCATTTT. Translated: CASSLEKNQPQHF.

This clonotype showed up just a few times. The J gene is TRBJ1-2, the V gene TRBV7-9, with TRBD1 matching over 8 bases. CDR1 and CDR2 (germline): SEHNR, FQNEAQ (reference sequence). The V segment lost 5 bases and the J segment 6 bases; nucleotides outside the gene matches: 5. The CDR3 extends over 13 amino acids. CDR3 protein: CASSLRTGNGYTF. The CDR3 DNA follows: TGTGCCAGCAGCCTGCGGACAGGGAATGGCTACACCTTC.

The chain has TRBV7-2 and TRBJ2-1; 8 bases agree with TRBD1. V shed 7 bases and J 10 bases; nucleotides not matched to a gene: 9. Germline V gene data show CDR1 as SGHTA and CDR2 as FQGNSA. This CDR3 region has 13 residues. This CDR3 is CASTYGQGGEQFF. As DNA, the CDR3 is TGTGCCAGCACCTATGGACAGGGAGGCGAGCAGTTCTTC. The whole variable domain, remainder taken from reference TRBV7-2 and TRBJ2-1, is GAGVSQSPSNKVTEKGKDVELRCDPISGHTALYWYRQSLGQGLEFLIYFQGNSAPDKSGLPSDRFSAERTGGSVSTLTIQRTQQEDSAVYLCASTYGQGGEQFFGPGTRLTVL.

The chain combines TRBV20-1 with TRBJ2-3; TRBD1 might be the D (6 bases). V dropped 5 bases and J dropped 1 base, with 13 bases sitting between them. CDR1 DFQATT and CDR2 SNEGSKA come from the germline V gene (reference sequence). CDR3 length: 14 residues. The CDR3 is CSASGQVGTDTQYF. CDR3 coding DNA: TGCAGTGCTTCGGGACAAGTGGGCACAGATACGCAGTATTTT.